In its sample, the clone carrying this T cell receptor (beta chain) was seen many times. The antigen remains undetermined. TCRdb itself ran the multiplex PCR reads through MiXCR, one entry per CDR3 protein. The data contain under 150,000 distinct CDR3 sequences, just under 20% of them singletons. The sample is drawn from a study of breast tumors, draining lymph nodes, adjacent tissues. Broader study findings: Tumor and nontumor repertoires were significantly more similar in luminal-like than in basal-like breast cancer.

The CDR3 covers 16 residues. Germline CDR1 is SGHAT and CDR2 is FQNNGV. V was pared by 5 bases and J by 7 bases, with 18 bases between. Axillary draining lymph nodes of breast cancer patients supplied the node samples. The source material was axillary lymph node tissue. This TCR came from a female donor with breast cancer. Some clones in this sample may be carry-over from other donors' samples. The chain joins TRBV11-2 to TRBJ1-6, with D perhaps TRBD1 (5 bases). CDR3 in DNA: TGTGCCAGCAGCGACCGCGGCCGGGGCAGAAATTCACCCCTCCACTTT. Amino acids: CASSDRGRGRNSPLHF.